Listed here are 8 T cell receptor beta chains from one sample, sequenced in a study of CD8+ T cells in alopecia areata. RNA extraction and reverse transcription yielded cDNA as sequencing template. The protocol was immunoSEQ multiplex PCR, while the TCRdb copy is restricted to in-frame clones and leaves out a portion. The sample has 130,000 or so clones, approximately 49% seen once. The specimen was CD8+ T cells sorted from blood, collected at week 0. The receptor source for this set is a human donor with alopecia areata.

The rearrangement links TRBV6-5 to TRBJ2-5, with 8 bases aligning to TRBD2. Germline V lookup: CDR1 MNHEY, CDR2 SVGAGI. This CDR3 region has 14 residues. The junction had 4 bases not matched to a gene; V was cut back by 3 bases and J by 4 bases. As DNA, the CDR3 is TGTGCCAGCAGTTATGGTAGCGGGGCAGAGACCCAGTACTTC. It yields the protein CASSYGSGAETQYF.

The chain employs TRBV19 and TRBJ1-1; no reliable D call. This CDR3 has 14 amino acids. CDR1 is LNHDA and CDR2 is SQIVND in the germline V gene (reference sequence). V lost 4 bases to trimming and J lost 2 bases, with 11 bases between them. This CDR3 is CASSKPVVNTEAFF. The CDR3, as DNA: TGTGCCAGTAGTAAGCCCGTGGTCAACACTGAAGCTTTCTTT.

This clone was detected a few times. The CDR3 sequence: CASSLEAVEQFF. The CDR3 region has the DNA TGTGCCAGCAGCTTGGAGGCCGTTGAGCAGTTCTTC. This chain connects TRBV5-6 to TRBJ2-1; no reliable D call. The CDR3 loop spans 12 amino acids. CDR1 and CDR2 (germline): SGHDT, YYEEEE. Trimming left V 0 bases short and J 9 bases short, with 7 bases between.

A few counts support this clone. The CDR3 sequence is CASSDTGSTDTQYF. The CDR3, as DNA: TGTGCCAGCAGTGACACTGGGAGCACAGATACGCAGTATTTT. This chain uses TRBV6-4 with TRBJ2-3; no clear D. This CDR3 contains 14 residues. V was cut by 2 bases and J by 0 bases, with 6 bases left in between. The germline V gene has CDR1 MRHNA and CDR2 SNTAGT.

The chain joins TRBV7-9 to TRBJ2-7; 9 bases align to TRBD1. The V gene end was trimmed by 3 bases and the J gene end by 5 bases; junction bases not matched to a gene: 5. Germline lookup yields CDR1 SEHNR and CDR2 FQNEAQ (reference sequence). CDR3 size: 14 residues. DNA of the CDR3: TGTGCCAGCAGCTTCAGGGACAGGGATCACGAGCAGTACTTC. Encoded protein: CASSFRDRDHEQYF. The full variable domain, completed using reference TRBV7-9 and TRBJ2-7, is DTGVSQNPRHKITKRGQNVTFRCDPISEHNRLYWYRQTLGQGPEFLTYFQNEAQLEKSRLLSDRFSAERPKGSFSTLEIQRTEQGDSAMYLCASSFRDRDHEQYFGPGTRLTVT.

In regard to this clone: A read error may produce the germline difference seen at one junction end. The rearrangement joins TRBV5-1 to TRBJ2-2, with a possible D match to TRBD2 (5 bases). CDR3 length: 14 residues. The V gene's germline CDR1 is SGHRS and CDR2 YFSETQ. The CDR3 region has the DNA TGCGCCAGCAGGTTGGATTTCGGAGGCGGGGAGCTGTTTTTT. Translation gives CASRLDFGGGELFF.

The V call is TRBV29-1, the J call TRBJ2-7; 7 bases fit TRBD1. CDR3 size: 11 residues. The V segment lost 7 bases and the J segment 6 bases; nucleotides outside the gene matches: 6. Per germline, CDR1 SQVTM and CDR2 ANQGSEA. Here the CDR3 reads CSAIRDSEQYF. The CDR3 DNA reads as TGCAGCGCCATCCGGGACAGCGAGCAGTACTTC.

This clone was recorded only once. This chain joins TRBV20-1 and TRBJ2-1; 8 nucleotides align to TRBD1. V was clipped by 5 bases and J by 7 bases; unmatched bases: 1. The CDR3 extends over 11 amino acids. Germline assignment: CDR1 DFQATT and CDR2 SNEGSKA (reference sequence). CDR3 protein: CSADRGNEQFF. As DNA, the CDR3 is TGCAGTGCTGACAGGGGAAATGAGCAGTTCTTC.